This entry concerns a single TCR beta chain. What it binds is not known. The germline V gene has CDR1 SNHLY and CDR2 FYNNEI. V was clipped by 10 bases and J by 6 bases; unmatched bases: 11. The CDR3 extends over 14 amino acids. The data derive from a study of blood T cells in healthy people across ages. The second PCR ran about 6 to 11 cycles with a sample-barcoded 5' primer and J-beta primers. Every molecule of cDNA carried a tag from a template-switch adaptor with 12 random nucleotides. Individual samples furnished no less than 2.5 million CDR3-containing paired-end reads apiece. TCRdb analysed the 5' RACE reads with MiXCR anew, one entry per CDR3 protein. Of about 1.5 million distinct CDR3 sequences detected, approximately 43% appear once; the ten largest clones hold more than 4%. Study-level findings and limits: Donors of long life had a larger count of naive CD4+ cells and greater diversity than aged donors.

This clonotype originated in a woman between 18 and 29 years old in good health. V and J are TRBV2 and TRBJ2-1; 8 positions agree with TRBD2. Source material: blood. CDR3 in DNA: TGTGCCACCGAGCGTCTAGCGGGTCTCAATGAGCAGTTCTTC. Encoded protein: CATERLAGLNEQFF.